Following are 24 T cell receptor beta chains from one sample sequenced in a study of T cell responses to AZD1222 COVID-19 vaccine (dated by TCRdb to 2020 to 2022). This specimen's time point label, per the study, means: baseline before first vaccination. In the paper's terms, the treatment or condition label means: meningococcal conjugate vaccine given as trial control. Library preparation was by the immunoSEQ multiplex PCR assay. As stored in TCRdb, this immuneACCESS dataset retains in-frame rearrangements with V and J assigned. A fraction of the clones does not appear; measured against another copy, unresolved V genes explain less than half of the discrepancy, and the remainder lacks a known reason. Present in this sample are 75,000 to 95,000 clones, roughly 91% of which were seen just once. 2.8% of the sample goes to the ten largest clones. The specimen was peripheral blood, collected on day 0 of MenACWY control vaccination. The receptors here all came from an adult in good health.

This clone has only a few counts. The chain recombines TRBV4-2 with TRBJ2-3; 11 bases map to TRBD2. The V and J ends lost 0 bases and 4 bases, in that order; junction bases with no gene match: 0. This CDR3 spans 15 amino acids. The V gene's germline CDR1 is LGHNA and CDR2 YNFKEQ. CDR3 coding DNA: TGTGCCAGCAGCCAAGATAGCGGGGGGGCAGATACGCAGTATTTT. It specifies CASSQDSGGADTQYF.

This chain connects TRBV7-3 to TRBJ1-6, with D possibly TRBD1 on 6 matching bases. CDR3 length: 14 residues. The germline V gene encodes CDR1 SGHTA and CDR2 FQGTGA. Trimming cost V 5 bases and J 6 bases, with 11 bases left between them. This chain's CDR3 is CASSPTGVNSPLHF. DNA of the CDR3: TGTGCCAGCAGCCCGACAGGAGTTAATTCACCCCTCCACTTT.

This clone was detected only once. The gene calls are TRBV5-1 and TRBJ2-1, with unresolved D. Germline V lookup: CDR1 SGHRS, CDR2 YFSETQ. CDR3 length equals 12 residues. V was trimmed by 0 bases and J by 10 bases, leaving 8 bases between them. The DNA for the CDR3 is TGCGCCAGCAGCTTGGTTCGGACCGAGCAGTTCTTC. Its protein product is CASSLVRTEQFF.

This rearrangement joins TRBV13 to TRBJ1-3; D is uncertain. The CDR3 runs 14 residues. CDR1 is PRHDT, CDR2 FYEKMQ, per germline (reference sequence). Between the trimmed V and J ends, which lost 4 bases and 0 bases, there was a span of 7 bases. The CDR3 sequence is CASSSRDSGNTIYF. DNA for the CDR3: TGTGCCAGCAGCTCCCGGGACTCTGGAAACACCATATATTTT.

The genes are TRBV14 and TRBJ1-3; no firm D call. This CDR3 contains 13 residues. Germline V gene data show CDR1 as SGHDN and CDR2 as FVKESK. V dropped 3 bases and J dropped 3 bases, with 6 bases sitting between them. This CDR3 reads CASSQGVGNTIYF. Here the CDR3 DNA reads TGTGCCAGCAGCCAGGGAGTTGGAAACACCATATATTTT. Combining the CDR3 with reference TRBV14 and TRBJ1-3 gives the whole variable domain EAGVTQFPSHSVIEKGQTVTLRCDPISGHDNLYWYRRVMGKEIKFLLHFVKESKQDESGMPNNRFLAERTGGTYSTLKVQPAELEDSGVYFCASSQGVGNTIYFGEGSWLTVV.

The rearrangement uses TRBV5-1 and TRBJ1-4, with D tentatively TRBD1 (6 bases). Looked up from germline, CDR1 is SGHRS and CDR2 is YFSETQ. Trimming took 0 bases from V and 7 from J, leaving 10 bases between them. CDR3 size: 14 residues. CDR3 region: CASSLGGQAEKLFF. The CDR3 DNA reads TGCGCCAGCAGCTTGGGGGGGCAGGCTGAAAAACTGTTTTTT. The full variable domain, completed using reference TRBV5-1 and TRBJ1-4, is KAGVTQTPRYLIKTRGQQVTLSCSPISGHRSVSWYQQTPGQGLQFLFEYFSETQRNKGNFPGRFSGRQFSNSRSEMNVSTLELGDSALYLCASSLGGQAEKLFFGSGTQLSVL.

This chain joins TRBV30 and TRBJ1-5; D call uncertain. The CDR3 is made up of 15 amino acids. CDR1 is GTSNPN and CDR2 is SVGIG in the germline V gene (reference sequence). Trimming left V 0 bases short and J 3 bases short, with 12 bases between. CDR3 sequence reads: CAWSVRGPINQPQHF. DNA for the CDR3: TGTGCCTGGAGTGTACGAGGACCGATCAATCAGCCCCAGCATTTT.

This chain joins TRBV6-5 and TRBJ1-2, with 8 bases that match TRBD1. Losses at the gene ends were 4 bases for V and 2 bases for J; bases not matched to a gene: 3. The CDR3 is made up of 14 amino acids. Germline V lookup: CDR1 MNHEY, CDR2 SVGAGI. The DNA for the CDR3 is TGTGCCAGCAGTTGGGGACAGGCGAACTATGGCTACACCTTC. It encodes CASSWGQANYGYTF.

The gene calls are TRBV5-1 and TRBJ1-3; D is unclear. This CDR3 is 14 amino acids long. V was pared by 4 bases and J by 0 bases, with 8 bases between. CDR1 and CDR2 from the germline V gene are SGHRS and YFSETQ. CDR3 sequence: CASSPLDSGNTIYF. DNA of the CDR3: TGCGCCAGCAGCCCCCTAGACTCTGGAAACACCATATATTTT.

This clone was seen a handful of times. CDR3 bases: TGCGCCAGCAGCGCCGGACAGGGGGCGGGTCAGCCCCAGCATTTT. It is translated as CASSAGQGAGQPQHF. The chain employs TRBV5-1 and TRBJ1-5, with 11 bases identical to TRBD1. Trimming took 4 bases from V and 6 from J; bases not matched to a gene: 6. The CDR3 totals 15 residues. CDR1 and CDR2 (germline): SGHRS, YFSETQ. Full variable domain (missing parts from reference TRBV5-1 and TRBJ1-5): KAGVTQTPRYLIKTRGQQVTLSCSPISGHRSVSWYQQTPGQGLQFLFEYFSETQRNKGNFPGRFSGRQFSNSRSEMNVSTLELGDSALYLCASSAGQGAGQPQHFGDGTRLSIL.

CDR3 sequence (DNA): TGTGCCTGGGGCTTCAGGCTAGCCGGGGAGCAGTACTTC. Amino acids: CAWGFRLAGEQYF. The V and J genes are TRBV30 and TRBJ2-7; tentatively, D is TRBD2 (5 bases). The V end was cut by 5 bases, the J end by 7 bases, with 18 bases between. Germline V gives CDR1 GTSNPN, CDR2 SVGIG (reference sequence). The CDR3 consists of 13 residues.

V gene TRBV3-1 (or the pseudogene TRBV3-2) combines with J gene TRBJ2-7; D call uncertain. Trimming cost V 0 bases and J 5 bases, with 8 bases left between them. The CDR3 extends over 13 amino acids. CDR1 and CDR2 from the germline V gene are LGHDT and YNNKEL (reference sequence). In DNA form, the CDR3 reads TGTGCCAGCAGCCAAGACATCCTCCACGAGCAGTACTTC. This translates into CASSQDILHEQYF.

The gene calls are TRBV7-9 and TRBJ2-5; the D is unclear. Germline assignment: CDR1 SEHNR and CDR2 FQNEAQ (reference sequence). The germline V and J ends were trimmed by 4 bases and 4 bases, with 10 bases remaining between them. The CDR3 has 13 amino acids. For the CDR3, the DNA is TGTGCCAGCAGCTCCAACGGATTAGAGACCCAGTACTTC. Protein sequence: CASSSNGLETQYF.

Concerning this clone: At one boundary the junction diverges from the germline segment, which might be a read error. The rearrangement uses TRBV11-2 and TRBJ1-3, with 8 positions matching TRBD1. CDR1 is SGHAT and CDR2 is FQNNGV in the germline V gene. The CDR3 is 15 residues long. CDR3 sequence (DNA): TGTGCCAGCAGCTCAGGAGGACAGGGAAATTCTTACGTGGATTTT. It yields the protein CASSSGGQGNSYVDF.

This chain connects TRBV4-3 to TRBJ2-7, with D possibly matching TRBD2 (6 bases). Germline V gene lookup returns CDR1 LGHNA and CDR2 YSLEER. The V end lost 5 bases, the J end lost 5 bases, and 19 bases lay between the germline ends. This CDR3 has 15 amino acids. The DNA of the CDR3 is TGCGCCAGCAGCGCCGAAGGACGGGCTAGCGACGAGCAGTACTTC. As protein: CASSAEGRASDEQYF.

V is TRBV6-1 and J is TRBJ1-6; D unclear. The V end was cut by 2 bases, the J end by 12 bases, with 26 bases between. The germline V gene has CDR1 MNHNS and CDR2 SASEGT. This CDR3 is 18 amino acids long. The CDR3 coding sequence is TGTGCCAGCAGTGAATTTAGCCCCCGGGAGAGGTCTTTCGGACCCCTCCACTTT. Protein product: CASSEFSPRERSFGPLHF.

This chain links TRBV7-2 with TRBJ1-2; no definite D call. Per germline, CDR1 SGHTA and CDR2 FQGNSA. Trimming took 5 bases from V and 4 from J, leaving 14 bases between them. CDR3 length: 14 residues. The CDR3 DNA is TGTGCCAGCAGCAGCAATAGACAACTCTATGGCTACACCTTC. Translating gives CASSSNRQLYGYTF.

This chain links TRBV6-5 with TRBJ1-5, with D unclear. Germline V gene sequence: CDR1 MNHEY, CDR2 SVGAGI. The V and J ends lost 6 bases and 0 bases respectively, with 12 bases between them. This CDR3 is built from 15 residues. The DNA of the CDR3 is TGTGCCAGCAGATTCAGCGTTACTAGCAATCAGCCCCAGCATTTT. Translating it yields CASRFSVTSNQPQHF.

The rearrangement uses TRBV19 and TRBJ1-2, with D possibly being TRBD1 (6 bases). This CDR3 region has 13 residues. CDR1 and CDR2 (germline): LNHDA, SQIVND (reference sequence). V lost 7 bases, J lost 4 bases, and 13 bases lay in between. CDR3 residues: CASTRDIFYGYTF. The CDR3 DNA sequence: TGTGCCAGTACTCGGGACATATTCTATGGCTACACCTTC.

The V and J genes are TRBV29-1 and TRBJ1-1; D is unresolved. CDR3 size: 11 residues. Germline CDR1 reads SQVTM; CDR2 reads ANQGSEA. V gave up 6 bases and J gave up 3 bases, with 8 bases separating them. The CDR3: CSVKWDTEAFF. The CDR3 DNA is TGCAGCGTCAAGTGGGACACTGAAGCTTTCTTT.

The chain combines TRBV6-2 or TRBV6-3 with TRBJ1-1, with TRBD1 matching over 7 bases. This CDR3 has 15 residues. The J segment lost 10 bases and the V segment lost 6 bases, leaving 17 bases of the junction unmatched. CDR1 MNHEY and CDR2 SVGEGT come from the germline V gene. The CDR3 reads CASSHLDRLRVGAFF. CDR3 DNA sequence: TGTGCCAGCAGCCACCTGGACAGGCTTCGAGTGGGAGCTTTCTTT.

The chain links TRBV5-4 to TRBJ2-1; 8 nucleotides agree with TRBD1. This CDR3 spans 15 amino acids. The germline gives CDR1 SGHNT, CDR2 YYREEE (reference sequence). Trimming took 5 bases from V and 1 from J; bases not matched to a gene: 5. The CDR3 DNA sequence: TGTGCCAGCAGGATCGGACAGGGTTCCTACAATGAGCAGTTCTTC. This sequence encodes CASRIGQGSYNEQFF.

The V gene is TRBV7-8, the J gene TRBJ1-2, with 10 bases fitting TRBD1. V lost 5 bases and J lost 3; bases outside the gene matches: 3. The CDR3 has 14 amino acids. CDR1 and CDR2 from the germline V gene are SGHVS and FQNEAQ. The CDR3: CASSSGQGDYGYTF. The CDR3 region has the DNA TGTGCCAGCAGCAGCGGACAGGGGGACTATGGCTACACCTTC.

The chain uses TRBV7-9 and TRBJ1-5; D call uncertain. There are 13 residues in the CDR3. From germline, CDR1 is SEHNR and CDR2 FQNEAQ (reference sequence). Trimming took off 1 base at V and 4 bases at J, with 5 bases between the two ends. The CDR3 reads CASSLEPNQPQHF. The DNA of the CDR3 is TGTGCCAGCAGCTTAGAACCGAATCAGCCCCAGCATTTT. Looking up the rest from reference TRBV7-9 and TRBJ1-5 gives the full variable domain: DTGVSQNPRHKITKRGQNVTFRCDPISEHNRLYWYRQTLGQGPEFLTYFQNEAQLEKSRLLSDRFSAERPKGSFSTLEIQRTEQGDSAMYLCASSLEPNQPQHFGDGTRLSIL.